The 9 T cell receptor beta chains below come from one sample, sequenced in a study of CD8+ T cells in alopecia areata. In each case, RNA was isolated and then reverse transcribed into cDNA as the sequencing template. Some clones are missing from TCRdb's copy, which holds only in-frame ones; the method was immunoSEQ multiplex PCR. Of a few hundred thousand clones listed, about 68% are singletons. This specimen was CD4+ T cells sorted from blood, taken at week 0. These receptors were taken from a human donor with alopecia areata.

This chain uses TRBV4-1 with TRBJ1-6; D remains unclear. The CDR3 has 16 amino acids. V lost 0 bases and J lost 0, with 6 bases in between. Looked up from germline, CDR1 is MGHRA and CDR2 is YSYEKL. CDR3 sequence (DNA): TGCGCCAGCAGCCAAGAGTATCCCTCCTATAATTCACCCCTCCACTTT. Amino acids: CASSQEYPSYNSPLHF.

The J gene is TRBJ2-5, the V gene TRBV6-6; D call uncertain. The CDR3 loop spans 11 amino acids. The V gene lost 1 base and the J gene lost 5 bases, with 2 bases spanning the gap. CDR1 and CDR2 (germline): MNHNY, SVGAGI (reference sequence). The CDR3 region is CASSYWETQYF. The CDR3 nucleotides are TGTGCCAGCAGTTACTGGGAGACCCAGTACTTC.

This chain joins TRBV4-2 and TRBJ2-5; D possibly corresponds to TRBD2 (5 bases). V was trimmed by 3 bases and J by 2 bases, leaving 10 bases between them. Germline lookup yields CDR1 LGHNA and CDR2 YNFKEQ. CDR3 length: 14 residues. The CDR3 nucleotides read TGTGCCAGCAGCCAGGAGCGGATTCAAGAGACCCAGTACTTC. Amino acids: CASSQERIQETQYF.

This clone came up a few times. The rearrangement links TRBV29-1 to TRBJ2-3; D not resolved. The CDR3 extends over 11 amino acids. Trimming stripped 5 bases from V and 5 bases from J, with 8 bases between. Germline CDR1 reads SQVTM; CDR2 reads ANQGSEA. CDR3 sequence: CSVPWGDTQYF. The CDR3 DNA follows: TGCAGCGTTCCATGGGGAGATACGCAGTATTTT.

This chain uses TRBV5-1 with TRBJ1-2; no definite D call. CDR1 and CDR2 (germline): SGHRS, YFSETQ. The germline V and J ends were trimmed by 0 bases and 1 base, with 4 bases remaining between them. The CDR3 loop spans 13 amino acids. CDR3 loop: CASSLVSNYGYTF. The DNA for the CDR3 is TGCGCCAGCAGCTTGGTCAGTAACTATGGCTACACCTTC.

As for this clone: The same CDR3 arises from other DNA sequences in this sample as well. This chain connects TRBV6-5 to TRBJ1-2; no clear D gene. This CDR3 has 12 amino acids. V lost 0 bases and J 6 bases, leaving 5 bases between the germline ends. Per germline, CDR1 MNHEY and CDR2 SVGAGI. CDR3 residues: CASSYSGNGYTF. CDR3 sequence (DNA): TGTGCCAGCAGTTACTCCGGGAATGGCTACACCTTC.

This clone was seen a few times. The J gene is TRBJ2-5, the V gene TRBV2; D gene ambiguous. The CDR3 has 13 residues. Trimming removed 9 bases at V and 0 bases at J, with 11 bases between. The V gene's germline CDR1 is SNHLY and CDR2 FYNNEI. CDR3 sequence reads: CARGRAYQETQYF. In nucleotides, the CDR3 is TGTGCCAGAGGACGGGCGTACCAAGAGACCCAGTACTTC.

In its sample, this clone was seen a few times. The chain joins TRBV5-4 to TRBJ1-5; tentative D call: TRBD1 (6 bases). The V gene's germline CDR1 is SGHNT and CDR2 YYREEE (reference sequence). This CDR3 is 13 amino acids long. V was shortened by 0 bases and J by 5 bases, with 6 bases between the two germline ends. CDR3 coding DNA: TGTGCCAGCAGCTTGGCAGGGGATCAGCCCCAGCATTTT. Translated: CASSLAGDQPQHF.

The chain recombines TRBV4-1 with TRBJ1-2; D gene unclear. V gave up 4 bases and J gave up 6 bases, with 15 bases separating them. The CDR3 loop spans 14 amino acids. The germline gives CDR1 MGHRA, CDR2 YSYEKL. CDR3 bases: TGCGCCAGCAGCCTGGTGAGGGTCGGGCATGGCTACACCTTC. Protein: CASSLVRVGHGYTF.